What follows describes a single TCR beta chain. Its antigen is unidentified. CDR1 and CDR2 from the germline V gene are MGHDK and SYGVNS. The CDR3 runs 19 residues. V shed 3 bases and J shed 0 bases, with 18 bases lying between them. Unique molecular identifiers were incorporated when the TCRbeta library was constructed. TCRdb reanalysed the PCR reads using MiXCR and keeps one entry per CDR3 protein. The data show a few hundred thousand distinct CDR3 sequences, with approximately 7% seen just once and 5.5% to 6.5% held by the top ten. The data were taken from a study of T-cell reconstitution after alpha-beta-depleted transplantation in children. Study results and limitations: Expanded graft clones, several hundred of them, were reportedly the source of alpha-beta T cells about two months after transplant. Diversity and T-cell counts at one year after transplant derived mostly from new T cells. High day-60 TCRbeta diversity in some patients came from surviving recipient T cells and thymic progenitors.

This chain joins TRBV25-1 and TRBJ2-6; D possibly corresponds to TRBD2 (7 bases). This sequence was found in a boy between 2 and 15 years old with acute lymphoblastic leukemia, due to receive a stem cell transplant. The source was PBMCs, collected before TCRalphabeta/CD19-depleted stem cell transplant. The CDR3 sequence: CASSDRGGGGPSGANVLTF. The CDR3 region has the DNA TGTGCCAGCAGTGACCGAGGGGGGGGGGGCCCCTCTGGGGCCAACGTCCTGACTTTC.